This is a list of T cell receptor beta chains from one sample in a study of CD8 T cells in Susac syndrome. One entry per CDR3 protein, called by TCRdb with MiXCR from the immunoSEQ multiplex PCR reads. The table lists about 100,000 distinct CDR3 sequences, around 96% of them singletons, with approximately 0.33% in the top ten. Sequenced sample: CD8+ T cells from PBMCs. The receptors here all came from a human donor with Susac syndrome. CDR3s include the opening cysteine and the closing phenylalanine or tryptophan. Fields, in order: clone size, V gene, J gene, D gene, CDR3 protein, CDR3 DNA. D genes are given only for firm matches. Clone size, where shown, is once, few, many, or a class for clones that have expanded.

>-|TRBV9|TRBJ2-7|-
CASSGEVGPGEQYF
TGTGCCAGCAGCGGGGAAGTGGGGCCGGGCGAGCAGTACTTC
>-|TRBV5-6|TRBJ2-3|-
CASSLNGGEAQYF
TGTGCCAGCAGCCTAAACGGGGGAGAAGCGCAGTATTTT
>-|TRBV28|TRBJ2-4|-
CASTPRAILAKNIQYF
TGTGCCAGCACCCCTAGGGCTATACTAGCCAAAAACATTCAGTACTTC
>-|TRBV6-2/TRBV6-3|TRBJ2-7|-
CASSPTARYEQYF
TGTGCCAGCAGCCCTACGGCTCGGTACGAGCAGTACTTC
>once|TRBV11-2|TRBJ2-5|-
CASSPGAQETQYF
TGTGCCAGCAGCCCAGGGGCCCAAGAGACCCAGTACTTC
>once|TRBV2|TRBJ2-3|TRBD2
CASSEGHGGTDTQYF
TGTGCCAGCAGTGAAGGACACGGGGGGACAGATACGCAGTATTTT
>-|TRBV14|TRBJ1-5|-
CASSQDWGGWYQPQHF
TGTGCCAGCAGCCAAGATTGGGGGGGATGGTATCAGCCCCAGCATTTT
>once|TRBV7-9|TRBJ2-5|-
CASSPTTETQYF
TGTGCCAGCAGCCCGACTACAGAGACCCAGTACTTC
>-|TRBV5-4|TRBJ2-5|-
CASSLTGSYQETQYF
TGTGCCAGCAGCTTAACTGGGTCGTACCAAGAGACCCAGTACTTC
>-|TRBV9|TRBJ1-3|-
CAAGAGASGNTIYF
TGTGCCGCCGGGGCGGGGGCATCAGGAAACACCATATATTTT
>-|TRBV6-6|TRBJ2-5|-
CASTDRGGGETQYF
TGTGCCAGCACCGACCGTGGGGGCGGGGAGACCCAGTACTTC
>-|TRBV2|TRBJ1-5|TRBD1
CASKRQGPQHF
TGTGCCAGCAAAAGACAGGGGCCCCAGCATTTT
>-|TRBV29-1|TRBJ2-6|TRBD1
CSVLTGGRGTGANVLTF
TGCAGCGTTCTGACAGGGGGTAGGGGAACTGGGGCCAACGTCCTGACTTTC
>-|TRBV20-1|TRBJ2-7|-
CSAAPIKRSTDYEQYF
TGCAGTGCCGCTCCCATTAAGCGGAGCACTGATTACGAGCAGTACTTC
>-|TRBV5-1|TRBJ2-5|-
CASSLGRREPQYF
TGCGCCAGCAGCTTGGGACGCCGAGAGCCCCAGTACTTC
>-|TRBV27|TRBJ1-2|TRBD1
CASSLGQGFPNYGYTF
TGTGCCAGCAGTTTAGGACAGGGCTTCCCGAACTATGGCTACACCTTC
>-|TRBV27|TRBJ2-1|-
CATHQYLPREQFF
TGTGCCACCCATCAATACCTACCACGCGAGCAGTTCTTC
>-|TRBV13|TRBJ2-3|-
CASSLGLGRGTSTDTQYF
TGTGCCAGCAGCTTAGGCCTTGGAAGAGGGACGAGCACAGATACGCAGTATTTT
>-|TRBV15|TRBJ1-2|-
CATGITPEGSYGYTF
TGTGCCACCGGAATCACACCCGAGGGTTCCTATGGCTACACCTTC
>-|TRBV14|TRBJ2-1|-
CASSQAYNEQFF
TGTGCCAGCAGCCAAGCCTACAATGAGCAGTTCTTC
>-|TRBV29-1|TRBJ1-2|-
CPWVGPRVETF
TGCCCGTGGGTGGGGCCTAGGGTGGAGACCTTC
>-|TRBV6-2/TRBV6-3|TRBJ2-5|-
CASNRGTDQETQYF
TGTGCCAGCAATAGGGGAACTGACCAAGAGACCCAGTACTTC
>-|TRBV7-6|TRBJ2-3|-
CASSEASADTQYF
TGTGCCAGCAGCGAAGCGAGTGCAGATACGCAGTATTTT
>-|TRBV12-3/TRBV12-4|TRBJ2-7|-
CASSPDPPRQYF
TGTGCCAGCAGTCCAGACCCACCGCGGCAGTACTTC
>-|TRBV7-9|TRBJ2-5|-
CASSLGRRTTNQETQYF
TGTGCCAGCAGCTTAGGAAGGAGGACGACAAACCAAGAGACCCAGTACTTC
>-|TRBV30|TRBJ2-1|TRBD1
CAWSVRTGTYPYNEQFF
TGTGCCTGGAGTGTCAGGACAGGCACCTACCCTTACAATGAGCAGTTCTTC
>-|TRBV11-2|TRBJ1-1|-
CASSLEYWGNTEAFF
TGTGCCAGCAGCTTAGAGTATTGGGGCAACACTGAAGCTTTCTTT
>-|TRBV9|TRBJ2-2|TRBD1
CASSDGTGAGELFF
TGTGCCAGCAGCGACGGGACAGGGGCCGGGGAGCTGTTTTTT
>once|TRBV9|TRBJ2-5|-
CASSSPDRGSQETQYF
TGTGCCAGCAGCTCGCCAGACCGCGGCTCTCAAGAGACCCAGTACTTC
>-|TRBV15|TRBJ2-6|-
CATSMSSGANVLTF
TGTGCCACCAGCATGAGCTCTGGGGCCAACGTCCTGACTTTC
>-|TRBV29-1|TRBJ2-3|-
CSVGLGRDGTDTQYF
TGCAGCGTTGGACTTGGGCGGGACGGCACAGATACGCAGTATTTT